A single sample is the source of the 10 T cell receptor beta chains below, sequenced in a study of response to subunit inactivated influenza vaccine. MiXCR, applied by TCRdb to the RT-PCR reads, yields one record per CDR3 protein. The sample contains fewer than 700,000 distinct CDR3 sequences, over 10% of which appear only once. The sample in question was PBMCs from blood, obtained more than 35 days after vaccination. The receptors were gathered from a man aged 50 to 59 who received an inactivated influenza vaccine.

The chain links TRBV29-1 to TRBJ2-5, with a weak D call TRBD2 (6 bases). This CDR3 has 12 residues. V lost 3 bases and J 6 bases, leaving 11 bases between the germline ends. Per germline, CDR1 SQVTM and CDR2 ANQGSEA. CDR3 protein: CSVEEEGQTQYF. The CDR3 DNA is TGCAGCGTTGAGGAGGAGGGGCAGACCCAGTACTTC.

This clonotype was detected many times. The rearrangement uses TRBV12-3 or TRBV12-4 and TRBJ2-1; TRBD2 agrees at 11 bases. The CDR3 has 15 residues. The J segment lost 2 bases and the V segment lost 5 bases, leaving 2 bases of the junction unmatched. The CDR3: CASSLLAGAYNEQFF. DNA for the CDR3: TGTGCCAGCAGTCTACTAGCGGGGGCCTACAATGAGCAGTTCTTC.

This clonotype was recorded at least ten times. This sequence joins TRBV5-1 and TRBJ2-3; D is possibly TRBD1 (5 bases). Trimming left V 4 bases short and J 0 bases short, with 12 bases between. This CDR3 is built from 15 residues. CDR1 SGHRS and CDR2 YFSETQ come from the germline V gene. CDR3 protein: CASSKWTSSTDTQYF. For the CDR3, the DNA is TGCGCCAGCAGCAAATGGACATCAAGCACAGATACGCAGTATTTT. Drawing the rest from reference TRBV5-1 and TRBJ2-3, the complete variable domain is KAGVTQTPRYLIKTRGQQVTLSCSPISGHRSVSWYQQTPGQGLQFLFEYFSETQRNKGNFPGRFSGRQFSNSRSEMNVSTLELGDSALYLCASSKWTSSTDTQYFGPGTRLTVL.

This chain uses TRBV11-2 with TRBJ2-5; 15 bases agree with TRBD2. This CDR3 contains 19 residues. The trim removed 4 bases at V and 2 bases at J, leaving 11 bases unmatched. From germline, CDR1 is SGHAT and CDR2 FQNNGV. DNA of the CDR3: TGTGCCAGCAGCTCACGCGGGACTAGCGGGAGGATTTATCAAGAGACCCAGTACTTC. Protein product: CASSSRGTSGRIYQETQYF.

This clonotype was counted ten times or more. The gene calls are TRBV7-2 and TRBJ2-1, with 11 bases matching TRBD1. V lost 7 bases and J lost 3; bases outside the gene matches: 5. The CDR3 consists of 15 residues. Germline V CDR1 and CDR2: SGHTA, FQGNSA. The CDR3: CASNLGQGGYNEQFF. The CDR3 coding sequence is TGTGCCAGCAACCTGGGACAGGGGGGCTACAATGAGCAGTTCTTC.

The chain links TRBV11-2 to TRBJ2-1, with 11 nucleotides matching TRBD1. Germline CDR1 reads SGHAT; CDR2 reads FQNNGV. After removal of 1 base from V and 14 bases from J, the junction contained 4 bases not matched to a gene. CDR3 size: 13 residues. The CDR3 DNA reads TGTGCCAGCAGCTTAGGGACAGGGGGCGCCGAGTTCTTC. It translates to CASSLGTGGAEFF.

Note on this clonotype: A much larger clone differs from this one at a single base, so this may be a read error. The CDR3 nucleotides read TGTGCCAGCAGCTTGGGGGGGTTTGGAAACACCATATATTTT. Translated: CASSLGGFGNTIYF. This chain joins TRBV11-2 and TRBJ1-3, with TRBD1 as a possible D gene (5 bases). Deletions cut 3 bases from V and 3 bases from J, with 9 bases between. CDR3 size: 14 residues. Germline assignment: CDR1 SGHAT and CDR2 FQNNGV.

This clonotype appeared a few times. The rearrangement joins TRBV15 to TRBJ2-4; D is perhaps TRBD1 (5 bases). The V end was cut by 0 bases, the J end by 5 bases, with 8 bases between. Germline V gives CDR1 LNHNV, CDR2 YYDKDF (reference sequence). The CDR3 contains 14 residues. This CDR3 is CATSRETEQNIQYF. The CDR3 bases are TGTGCCACCAGCAGAGAGACAGAGCAAAACATTCAGTACTTC.

This clonotype appeared a few times. J is TRBJ2-2 and V is TRBV11-2; TRBD2 agrees at 10 bases. V gave up 3 bases and J gave up 1 base; unmatched junction bases: 14. Germline V gene sequence: CDR1 SGHAT, CDR2 FQNNGV. This CDR3 is built from 20 residues. The CDR3, as DNA: TGTGCCAGCAGCTTTGGGGGGGGAACCTGGACTAGCGGGAACACCGGGGAGCTGTTTTTT. It encodes CASSFGGGTWTSGNTGELFF.

This chain links TRBV11-2 with TRBJ2-2, with D perhaps being TRBD1 or TRBD2 (5 bases each). The CDR3 is 14 residues long. Per the germline V gene, CDR1 is SGHAT and CDR2 is FQNNGV. Deletions cut 3 bases from V and 2 bases from J, with 7 bases between. For the CDR3, the DNA is TGTGCCAGCAGCTTCGGGGCAAACACCGGGGAGCTGTTTTTT. Translated, it gives CASSFGANTGELFF.